The rows below give T cell receptor beta chains drawn from one sample of a study of T cells in Graves' hyperthyroidism and ophthalmopathy. TCRdb fed the multiplex PCR reads into MiXCR, producing one record per CDR3 protein. Of a few hundred thousand distinct CDR3 sequences listed, more than 15% were seen once; the top ten hold roughly 15%. Sample: blood. The receptors here all came from a woman between 18 and 29 years old with Graves' hyperthyroidism. Both conserved end residues are part of each CDR3. The D gene is left open where the match is weak. Expanded clones get a size class; other rows say once, few or many, or leave the size out.

d_call: TRBD1
v_call: TRBV5-1
clone_size: NA
j_call: TRBJ1-1
cdr3_aa: CASSLPGQGTTEAFF
cdr3_nt: TGCGCCAGCAGCTTGCCGGGACAGGGTACAACTGAAGCTTTCTTT

d_call: TRBD2
v_call: TRBV7-2
clone_size: NA
j_call: TRBJ2-7
cdr3_aa: CASSPGTRIHEQYF
cdr3_nt: TGTGCCAGCAGCCCGGGGACTAGGATCCACGAGCAGTACTTC

d_call: NA
v_call: TRBV29-1
clone_size: many
j_call: TRBJ2-5
cdr3_aa: CSVAGGRRKEGETQYF
cdr3_nt: TGCAGCGTTGCTGGGGGGCGGAGAAAGGAAGGAGAGACCCAGTACTTC

d_call: NA
v_call: TRBV5-1
clone_size: NA
j_call: TRBJ1-1
cdr3_aa: CASSPLATNTEAFF
cdr3_nt: TGCGCCAGCAGCCCCCTTGCGACGAACACTGAAGCTTTCTTT

d_call: TRBD1
v_call: TRBV12-3/TRBV12-4
clone_size: NA
j_call: TRBJ1-1
cdr3_aa: CASSLARGRGPEAFF
cdr3_nt: TGTGCCAGCAGTTTAGCGCGCGGCAGGGGGCCTGAAGCTTTCTTT

d_call: NA
v_call: TRBV7-6
clone_size: many
j_call: TRBJ2-7
cdr3_aa: CASSSPGPYYEQYF
cdr3_nt: TGTGCCAGCAGCAGCCCGGGACCCTACTACGAGCAGTACTTC

d_call: NA
v_call: TRBV12-3/TRBV12-4
clone_size: few
j_call: TRBJ2-4
cdr3_aa: CASSPSTGRTLAKNIQYF
cdr3_nt: TGTGCCAGCAGTCCCTCGACAGGGAGGACCCTAGCCAAAAACATTCAGTACTTC

d_call: TRBD2
v_call: TRBV20-1
clone_size: few
j_call: TRBJ2-3
cdr3_aa: CSAESGGAAADTQYF
cdr3_nt: TGCAGTGCAGAGAGCGGGGGGGCGGCGGCAGATACGCAGTATTTT

d_call: TRBD2
v_call: TRBV5-1
clone_size: many
j_call: TRBJ2-7
cdr3_aa: CASSSMAPSGGYEQYF
cdr3_nt: TGCGCCAGCAGCTCAATGGCGCCTAGCGGGGGATACGAGCAGTACTTC

d_call: NA
v_call: TRBV11-3
clone_size: many
j_call: TRBJ2-6
cdr3_aa: CASSRGVQALGRANVLTF
cdr3_nt: TGTGCCAGCAGCCGTGGGGTACAGGCCCTCGGACGGGCCAACGTCCTGACTTTC

d_call: TRBD1
v_call: TRBV11-1
clone_size: many
j_call: TRBJ1-1
cdr3_aa: CASSSPRTGQNTEAFF
cdr3_nt: TGTGCCAGCAGCTCTCCCCGGACAGGGCAGAACACTGAAGCTTTCTTT

d_call: TRBD2
v_call: TRBV7-2
clone_size: many
j_call: TRBJ2-3
cdr3_aa: CASSLDGGNTDTQYF
cdr3_nt: TGTGCCAGCAGCTTAGACGGGGGGAACACAGATACGCAGTATTTT

d_call: TRBD2
v_call: TRBV6-6
clone_size: many
j_call: TRBJ2-1
cdr3_aa: CASSYSPLAGGGNEQFF
cdr3_nt: TGTGCCAGCAGTTACTCCCCGCTAGCGGGAGGGGGGAATGAGCAGTTCTTC